This T cell receptor beta chain was captured by sequencing in a study of PD-1 blockade in classical Hodgkin lymphoma. Measured with immunoSEQ multiplex PCR; TCRdb has only the in-frame clones, and not every one. The table has roughly 60,000 clones, 88% seen once. Each and every patient relapsed after autologous stem cell transplantation, and patients got differing brentuximab vedotin exposure. Trimming removed 1 base at V and 3 bases at J, with 9 bases between. The CDR3 sequence is 15 residues long. In germline, CDR1 is SEHNR, CDR2 FQNEAQ (reference sequence). The sequence derives from a human donor with classical Hodgkin lymphoma. The sequences come from peripheral blood mononuclear cells (PBMCs), collected before the second cycle of nivolumab. The chain is built from TRBV7-9 and TRBJ2-2; D might be TRBD1 (6 bases). CDR3 region: CASSLEQGHTGELFF. The CDR3 coding sequence is TGTGCCAGCAGCTTAGAACAGGGCCACACCGGGGAGCTGTTTTTT.